One and the same sample provided the 15 T cell receptor beta chains below, sequenced in a study of vaccination and CD4 T cells after COVID-19. Which antigens these TCRs recognize remains unknown. Sequence data for DNA of cultured CD4+ T cells were generated by the Oncomine TCR Beta short-read assay. TCRdb recomputed calls from the PCR reads with MiXCR, one row per CDR3 protein. Here the sample spans 9,500 to 15,000 distinct CDR3 sequences, around 41% being singletons. Treatment defined: approximately nine-day PBMC culture with coronavirus spike peptide pools or control peptides (ViraFEST assay). Sequencing input: cultured CD4+ T cells from blood. The receptor source for this set is a human donor with COVID-19.

This clonotype was counted between two and nine times. The chain couples TRBV11-2 to TRBJ1-3; D is perhaps TRBD1 (6 bases). CDR1 is SGHAT, CDR2 FQNNGV, per germline. The CDR3 has 14 amino acids. V was pared by 7 bases and J by 7 bases, with 17 bases between. The CDR3 region has the DNA TGTGCCAGCAAACACAGGGTGTCCGGCAACACCATATATTTT. Translation: CASKHRVSGNTIYF.

This clonotype is classed as large. The CDR3 DNA reads as TGTGCCAGCACCCCGAGGACAGGGGCCTACTCACCCCTCCACTTT. It translates to CASTPRTGAYSPLHF. The rearrangement links TRBV27 to TRBJ1-6, with TRBD1 identical over 9 bases. The trim removed 7 bases at V and 10 bases at J, leaving 11 bases unmatched. This CDR3 is 15 amino acids long. The germline V gene encodes CDR1 MNHEY and CDR2 SMNVEV (reference sequence).

V usage is TRBV28 and J usage is TRBJ1-1; 7 bases fit TRBD1. Germline lookup yields CDR1 MDHEN and CDR2 SYDVKM. V trimming: 6 bases; J trimming: 1 base; junction bases outside the gene matches: 5. This CDR3 has 14 amino acids. Written as DNA, the CDR3 is TGTGCCAGCAGAACGGGACAGCGGAACACTGAAGCTTTCTTT. Protein sequence: CASRTGQRNTEAFF.

CDR3 amino acids: CAISPPDRVYGYTF. The CDR3 DNA sequence: TGTGCCATCAGCCCTCCTGACAGGGTCTATGGCTACACCTTC. This rearrangement joins TRBV10-3 to TRBJ1-2; 7 bases match TRBD1. The CDR3 covers 14 residues. Germline CDR1 reads ENHRY; CDR2 reads SYGVKD. Trimming cost V 6 bases and J 4 bases; bases outside gene matches: 8.

CDR3 region: CASSLAFAAGGGYEQYF. As DNA, the CDR3 is TGTGCCAGCAGCTTAGCGTTCGCGGCGGGGGGGGGCTACGAGCAGTACTTC. The J gene is TRBJ2-7, the V gene TRBV7-2; TRBD2 matches at 9 bases. The CDR3 spans 17 residues. CDR1 and CDR2 from the germline V gene are SGHTA and FQGNSA. V gave up 0 bases and J gave up 3 bases; unmatched junction bases: 9. Together with reference TRBV7-2 and TRBJ2-7, the CDR3 gives the full variable domain: GAGVSQSPSNKVTEKGKDVELRCDPISGHTALYWYRQSLGQGLEFLIYFQGNSAPDKSGLPSDRFSAERTGGSVSTLTIQRTQQEDSAVYLCASSLAFAAGGGYEQYFGPGTRLTVT.

In its sample, this clonotype was seen a few times. CDR3: CASRIQRDYTF. As DNA, the CDR3 is TGTGCCAGCAGAATACAGAGGGACTACACCTTC. The rearrangement uses TRBV28 and TRBJ1-2; D gene unclear. There are 11 residues in the CDR3. V dropped 6 bases and J dropped 10 bases, with 12 bases sitting between them. Germline values: CDR1 MDHEN, CDR2 SYDVKM.

V gene TRBV20-1 combines with J gene TRBJ2-5; 10 positions match TRBD1. The germline gives CDR1 DFQATT, CDR2 SNEGSKA (reference sequence). CDR3 size: 15 residues. V lost 2 bases to trimming and J lost 5 bases; unmatched junction nucleotides: 8. This CDR3 reads CSARSDRGLGETQYF. CDR3 nucleotide sequence: TGCAGTGCTAGATCGGACAGGGGGTTAGGGGAGACCCAGTACTTC.

The chain couples TRBV5-1 to TRBJ2-3; D gene ambiguous. This CDR3 region has 12 residues. Germline V CDR1 and CDR2: SGHRS, YFSETQ. V lost 7 bases to trimming and J lost 0 bases, with 6 bases between them. The CDR3 region has the DNA TGCGCCAGCGCTCCAAGCACAGATACGCAGTATTTT. It specifies CASAPSTDTQYF.

The CDR3 protein is CASSQDNGRLGYTF. CDR3 in DNA: TGCGCCAGCAGCCAAGATAACGGCAGGTTGGGCTACACCTTC. The V gene is TRBV4-3, the J gene TRBJ1-2; D remains unclear. Trimming removed 0 bases from V and 8 bases from J, with 13 bases in between. This CDR3 spans 14 amino acids. Looked up from germline, CDR1 is LGHNA and CDR2 is YSLEER.

This sequence joins TRBV7-8 and TRBJ2-1; 7 bases agree with TRBD1. CDR3 length: 14 amino acids. V lost 5 bases, J lost 9 bases, and 10 bases stayed unmatched. CDR1 is SGHVS and CDR2 is FQNEAQ in the germline V gene. The CDR3 region is CASSRSDRETEQFF. The CDR3 DNA reads TGTGCCAGCAGCCGATCCGACAGGGAGACTGAGCAGTTCTTC.

This chain joins TRBV20-1 and TRBJ2-7; D is ambiguous. The germline V gene has CDR1 DFQATT and CDR2 SNEGSKA (reference sequence). CDR3 size: 12 residues. The CDR3 DNA reads as TGCAGCGTGGGCGGTAGTCCGTACGAGCAGTACTTC. This encodes CSVGGSPYEQYF.

The chain is built from TRBV6-5 and TRBJ1-6; perhaps TRBD1 as D (5 bases). The V gene lost 2 bases and the J gene lost 10 bases, with 15 bases spanning the gap. CDR3 length: 15 residues. The germline gives CDR1 MNHEY, CDR2 SVGAGI. CDR3 loop: CASSYMGGFGSPLHF. For the CDR3, the DNA is TGTGCCAGCAGTTACATGGGGGGATTCGGATCACCCCTCCACTTT.

The V call is TRBV20-1, the J call TRBJ1-4, with 9 nucleotides matching TRBD1. The V segment lost 1 base and the J segment 2 bases; nucleotides outside the gene matches: 5. The CDR3 spans 16 residues. CDR1 is DFQATT and CDR2 is SNEGSKA in the germline V gene (reference sequence). The CDR3, as DNA: TGCAGTGCTAGAGTTGACAGGGGGGCTACTAATGAAAAACTGTTTTTT. Its translation: CSARVDRGATNEKLFF.

This clonotype was seen a handful of times. This chain uses TRBV2 with TRBJ1-2, with a possible D match to TRBD1 (5 bases). The V gene's germline CDR1 is SNHLY and CDR2 FYNNEI. The V and J ends lost 2 bases and 4 bases respectively, with 8 bases between them. CDR3 length equals 13 residues. The DNA for the CDR3 is TGTGCCAGCAGTGAAAGGAGGGGCTATGGCTACACCTTC. Translating it yields CASSERRGYGYTF.

This clonotype was seen a few times. This chain joins TRBV25-1 and TRBJ1-6, with D perhaps matching TRBD1 (5 bases). Germline values: CDR1 MGHDK, CDR2 SYGVNS. Trimming cost V 7 bases and J 9 bases, with 16 bases left between them. The CDR3 runs to 14 residues. In nucleotides, the CDR3 is TGTGCCAGCACTTCAGGGCAATTCCCTTCACCCCTCCACTTT. It yields the protein CASTSGQFPSPLHF.